One sample yielded the 7 T cell receptor beta chains listed below, sequenced in a study of blood T cell repertoires in COVID-19. Method: immunoSEQ multiplex PCR; TCRdb's copy keeps in-frame clones and lacks some. The repertoire consists of 220,000 or so clones, with more than 80% occurring once and the leading ten covering 3.5%. Sequenced sample: PBMCs or T cells enriched from blood (not recorded which). The source is a woman between 18 and 29 years old in a cohort exposed to, infected with or recovered from COVID-19 (not recorded which).

J is TRBJ2-3 and V is TRBV2, with 9 bases matching TRBD2. CDR1 SNHLY and CDR2 FYNNEI come from the germline V gene. Trimming removed 10 bases from V and 6 bases from J; junction bases left unmatched: 5. CDR3 length equals 12 residues. The CDR3 nucleotides read TGTGCCACTTCTACTAGCGGGGATACGCAGTATTTT. Translating it yields CATSTSGDTQYF.

The chain joins TRBV18 to TRBJ1-5, with TRBD1 identical over 7 bases. CDR3 length: 13 amino acids. CDR1 is KGHSH, CDR2 LQKENI, per germline. The junction had 1 base not matched to a gene; V was cut back by 6 bases and J by 2 bases. CDR3 protein: CASSTGGNQPQHF. The DNA for the CDR3 is TGTGCCAGCTCTACAGGGGGCAATCAGCCCCAGCATTTT.

The CDR3 region has the DNA TGTGCCACCAGTGATTGGCCCGGGGAGCTGTTTTTT. Translation: CATSDWPGELFF. This rearrangement joins TRBV24-1 to TRBJ2-2; no firm D call. The V and J ends lost 2 bases and 6 bases respectively, with 3 bases between them. CDR3 size: 12 residues. Germline CDR1 reads KGHDR; CDR2 reads SFDVKD.

The V and J genes are TRBV7-2 and TRBJ2-1, with 9 nucleotides matching TRBD2. The CDR3 sequence is 15 residues long. Per germline, CDR1 SGHTA and CDR2 FQGNSA. V was pared by 5 bases and J by 4 bases, with 6 bases of the junction left unmatched. CDR3 in amino acids: CASSLTSGAYNEQFF. CDR3 nucleotide sequence: TGTGCCAGCAGCCTGACTAGCGGAGCTTACAATGAGCAGTTCTTC.

This rearrangement joins TRBV9 to TRBJ1-2; D may be TRBD1 (5 bases). Germline values: CDR1 SGDLS, CDR2 YYNGEE. This CDR3 has 15 amino acids. Trimming took 4 bases from V and 7 from J, leaving 20 bases between them. The CDR3 spells CASSRDGRDDGGYTF. Written as DNA, the CDR3 is TGTGCCAGCAGCAGAGACGGCAGGGATGATGGTGGCTACACCTTC.

This clone has a single count. The V call is TRBV5-1, the J call TRBJ2-7; 12 nucleotides match TRBD2. V shed 4 bases and J 9 bases; nucleotides not matched to a gene: 11. Germline V gene data show CDR1 as SGHRS and CDR2 as YFSETQ. The CDR3 extends over 15 amino acids. CDR3 DNA: TGCGCCAGCAGCCTCGGGACTAGCGGGTCGGCGGCGCAGTACTTC. Translated, it gives CASSLGTSGSAAQYF.

As to this clone: In the same sample, other DNA sequences code for this CDR3. The chain recombines TRBV7-3 with TRBJ1-1; tentative D call: TRBD1 (5 bases). V was pared by 2 bases and J by 1 base, with 5 bases between. The CDR3 contains 13 residues. Germline assignment: CDR1 SGHTA and CDR2 FQGTGA. CDR3 sequence: CASSLQGNTEAFF. CDR3 DNA sequence: TGTGCCAGCAGCTTACAGGGGAACACTGAAGCTTTCTTT. Using reference TRBV7-3 and TRBJ1-1 for the parts outside the CDR3, the full variable domain is GAGVSQTPSNKVTEKGKYVELRCDPISGHTALYWYRQSLGQGPEFLIYFQGTGAADDSGLPNDRFFAVRPEGSVSTLKIQRTERGDSAVYLCASSLQGNTEAFFGQGTRLTVV.